The 14 T cell receptor beta chains below all came from one sample that was sequenced in a study of CD8 T cells in acute hepatitis C reinfection. Some clones are missing from TCRdb's copy, which holds only in-frame ones; the method was immunoSEQ multiplex PCR. The sample includes about 38,000 clones, approximately 83% of them seen just once. Time point meaning: naive CD8 control sorted from an acute-time-point sample. Sequenced material: naive CD8+ T cells from PBMCs. These receptors were collected from a woman aged 18-29 years who spontaneously cleared hepatitis C infection.

V usage is TRBV6-5 and J usage is TRBJ2-1, with D tentatively TRBD2 (5 bases). Trimming stripped 3 bases from V and 10 bases from J, with 13 bases between. This CDR3 spans 13 amino acids. Germline V lookup: CDR1 MNHEY, CDR2 SVGAGI. The CDR3 bases are TGTGCCAGCAGTTATACTGGACGGAGGGAGCAGTTCTTC. It specifies CASSYTGRREQFF.

V usage is TRBV9 and J usage is TRBJ2-1; D unresolved. CDR3 length equals 16 residues. Trimming left V 0 bases short and J 4 bases short, with 14 bases between. Germline CDR1 and CDR2: SGDLS and YYNGEE. CDR3 loop: CASSVDGSKIYNEQFF. DNA for the CDR3: TGTGCCAGCAGCGTAGACGGATCTAAAATTTACAATGAGCAGTTCTTC.

The chain uses TRBV7-9 and TRBJ1-2, with a tentative D call TRBD1 (6 bases). Germline V gives CDR1 SEHNR, CDR2 FQNEAQ (reference sequence). V shed 4 bases and J shed 2 bases, with 11 bases lying between them. The CDR3 is 14 amino acids. The DNA of the CDR3 is TGTGCCAGCAGCTCCTGGGACACCAACTATGGCTACACCTTC. Protein product: CASSSWDTNYGYTF.

The chain links TRBV5-6 to TRBJ2-1, with D unresolved. This CDR3 has 12 residues. In germline, CDR1 is SGHDT, CDR2 YYEEEE. Trimming pared 1 base from V and 8 bases from J, leaving 7 bases between. The CDR3 region has the DNA TGTGCCAGCAGCTTGCGAACGGATGAGCAGTTCTTC. Translation: CASSLRTDEQFF.

The genes are TRBV5-1 and TRBJ1-4; D gene uncertain. With 2 bases removed from V and 0 bases from J, the gap between germline ends came to 11 bases. Germline V gene lookup returns CDR1 SGHRS and CDR2 YFSETQ. There are 16 residues in the CDR3. CDR3 region: CASSFRGSATNEKLFF. DNA for the CDR3: TGCGCCAGCAGCTTTAGAGGGTCTGCAACTAATGAAAAACTGTTTTTT.

The chain recombines TRBV4-1 with TRBJ2-5, with D maybe TRBD1 (7 bases). Between the trimmed V and J ends, which lost 3 bases and 3 bases, there was a span of 17 bases. The CDR3 is made up of 16 amino acids. CDR1 is MGHRA, CDR2 YSYEKL, per germline. In nucleotides, the CDR3 is TGCGCCAGCAGCCATGTGCGGGACAGTATGGAAGAGACCCAGTACTTC. Its protein is CASSHVRDSMEETQYF.

The chain links TRBV27 to TRBJ2-7; 12 bases map to TRBD1. V gave up 0 bases and J gave up 0 bases; unmatched junction bases: 15. This CDR3 has 21 residues. From germline, CDR1 is MNHEY and CDR2 SMNVEV (reference sequence). The CDR3: CASSLSPGTGGYAGLSYEQYF. Here the CDR3 DNA reads TGTGCCAGCAGTTTATCCCCGGGGACAGGGGGCTACGCGGGACTCTCCTACGAGCAGTACTTC.

The chain uses TRBV9 and TRBJ2-2; TRBD2 aligns across 11 bases. This CDR3 has 16 amino acids. CDR1 is SGDLS, CDR2 YYNGEE, per germline. Trimming removed 2 bases from V and 3 bases from J; junction bases left unmatched: 3. The CDR3 reads CASSVYSGRDTGELFF. In DNA form, the CDR3 reads TGTGCCAGCAGCGTGTATAGCGGGAGGGACACCGGGGAGCTGTTTTTT.

This chain links TRBV4-1 with TRBJ2-7, with D hard to call. CDR3 length equals 13 residues. In germline, CDR1 is MGHRA, CDR2 YSYEKL. V lost 0 bases to trimming and J lost 7 bases, with 10 bases between them. The CDR3 is CASSQEESWEQYF. CDR3 DNA sequence: TGCGCCAGCAGCCAAGAAGAGTCTTGGGAGCAGTACTTC.

A remark on this clone: Germline is not matched at one junction end, which may reflect a read error. The V call is TRBV6-1, the J call TRBJ1-5; D is unclear. Germline CDR1 and CDR2: MNHNS and SASEGT. This CDR3 contains 15 residues. This CDR3 reads CAISESQGRVKPQHF. Written as DNA, the CDR3 is TGTGCCATCAGTGAGTCGCAAGGCAGAGTTAAGCCCCAGCATTTT.

This clone has only a few counts. This rearrangement joins TRBV19 to TRBJ2-7; D gene uncertain. Per germline, CDR1 LNHDA and CDR2 SQIVND (reference sequence). The germline V and J ends were trimmed by 5 bases and 2 bases, with 13 bases remaining between them. This CDR3 spans 14 amino acids. The CDR3 region has the DNA TGTGCCAGTAGTTTTGGCCTCGGCACCTACGAGCAGTACTTC. It encodes CASSFGLGTYEQYF.

The chain combines TRBV14 with TRBJ1-1, with D hard to call. Trimming left V 0 bases short and J 7 bases short, with 9 bases between. In germline, CDR1 is SGHDN, CDR2 FVKESK. The CDR3 is 13 residues long. CDR3 sequence: CASSQDLRDEAFF. The CDR3 DNA is TGTGCCAGCAGCCAAGATCTGAGGGATGAAGCTTTCTTT.

This clone is termed medium-sized. V gene TRBV27 combines with J gene TRBJ1-1, with a tentative D call TRBD1 (6 bases). Trimming removed 5 bases at V and 1 base at J, with 17 bases between. The germline V gene has CDR1 MNHEY and CDR2 SMNVEV (reference sequence). The CDR3 contains 16 residues. In DNA, the CDR3 is TGTGCCAGCAGTCTAACACCACCGACAGGGAACACTGAAGCTTTCTTT. Translating gives CASSLTPPTGNTEAFF.

This clone was found once. The chain joins TRBV28 to TRBJ2-7; no firm D call. V was clipped by 9 bases and J by 4 bases, with 13 bases between them. Germline CDR1 and CDR2: MDHEN and SYDVKM. The CDR3 consists of 12 residues. CDR3 amino acids: CARTLPKYEQYF. For the CDR3, the DNA is TGTGCCAGGACGTTACCCAAATACGAGCAGTACTTC.